One TCR beta chain is described in this entry. Its specific antigen is unknown. The input lacks base qualities; no much larger clone sits a single base away. The data stem from a study of tumor and adjacent non-tumor tissue in lung cancer (dated by TCRdb to between 2018 and 2020). In the study overall: Of the cohort, eleven to twelve patients had adenocarcinoma, 2 had squamous cell carcinoma and 1 had small cell lung cancer. The study compared bulk TCRbeta repertoires between lung tumor tissue and matched distant non-tumor lung tissue from about 14 lung cancer patients. A total of 95 million to 150 million productive TCRbeta reads were generated by sequencing, corresponding to an average of roughly 4.1 million reads per sample. Around 30 paired specimens, one tumor and one normal lung sample per patient, were profiled by TCRbeta CDR3 sequencing. The 15 or so patients were aged about 31 to 80 years, included some 10 men and 5 women, and had TNM stage I to III disease. Results the study describes overall, beyond this receptor: TCR diversity was significantly higher in younger patients, and higher tumor TCR diversity was associated with shorter overall and disease-free survival. Peripheral blood was not sequenced, so blood TCRbeta repertoires in these lung cancer patients were not examined. With only roughly 14 patients in the cohort, the authors noted that larger samples and more detailed clinical data are needed. Tumor tissue showed significantly higher TCR diversity (inverse Simpson) than normal lung tissue, at about 410 vs 180 (P = 0.0075, Mann-Whitney U test). The methods do not name the sequencing platform or mention unique molecular identifiers. In normal lung, the top 100 clones accounted for a significantly larger cumulative share of the repertoire than in tumor tissue.

Bulk unsorted tissue served as the source for RNA extraction, and RNA quality was assessed using a NanoDrop ND-1000 and an Agilent 2100. Newly diagnosed lung cancer patients without prior chemotherapy who had been admitted for thoracic surgery in China between August and November 2014 were enrolled as donors. Patients with previous radiotherapy or chemotherapy, or with another concurrent cancer, were excluded from the study. Pieces of surgical tissue measuring about 1-2.2 cm3 were kept in RNAlater solution and stored at -80 degrees C until use. Library preparation employed multiplex PCR. Sequenced using an Illumina HiSeq 2500. TCRbeta libraries were constructed through three rounds of nested PCR with primers (Table S4) according to protocols adapted from ARM-PCR. Before sequencing, PCR products of 200-500 bp were cut from the gel and purified using the QIAquick gel extraction kit. As for the original processing: Trimmomatic was used to clean the reads, FLASH merged the cleaned reads into complete CDR3 sequences, and MiTCR assigned the sequences to V(D)J germline segments. VDJtools was used to compute clonal diversity as the inverse Simpson's index. Productive reads were defined as in-frame sequences without a premature stop codon. TCRdb reworked the public reads: Q25 trimming with fastp, MiXCR clone assembly, productive beta chains retained. All rows with the same CDR3 protein become a single entry with the most common DNA and genes. The V and J calls come from TCRdb's annotation, not from the publication. In this sample the table shows 75,000 to 80,000 distinct CDR3 sequences, 65% to 90% of which occur a single time. The ten largest clones add up to 13% of the sample.

Counted from cysteine to phenylalanine, this CDR3 has 19 amino acids. Just the 57-base CDR3 DNA is kept, in frame starting at base 1. The germline V gene yields SGHDN for CDR1 and FVKESK for CDR2. At the junction V is shortened by 0 bases and J by 1 base, with 20 bases in between. The sequenced sample consisted of lung tumor tissue. This receptor was taken from a woman in her forties or fifties with non-small cell lung cancer. Recombination joined TRBV14 with TRBJ2-3; there is no confident call for the D gene. The DNA is TGTGCCAGCAGCCAAGACGGGCACCGAACGGATGCTGGCACAGATACGCAGTATTTT. Translated, this gives CASSQDGHRTDAGTDTQYF.